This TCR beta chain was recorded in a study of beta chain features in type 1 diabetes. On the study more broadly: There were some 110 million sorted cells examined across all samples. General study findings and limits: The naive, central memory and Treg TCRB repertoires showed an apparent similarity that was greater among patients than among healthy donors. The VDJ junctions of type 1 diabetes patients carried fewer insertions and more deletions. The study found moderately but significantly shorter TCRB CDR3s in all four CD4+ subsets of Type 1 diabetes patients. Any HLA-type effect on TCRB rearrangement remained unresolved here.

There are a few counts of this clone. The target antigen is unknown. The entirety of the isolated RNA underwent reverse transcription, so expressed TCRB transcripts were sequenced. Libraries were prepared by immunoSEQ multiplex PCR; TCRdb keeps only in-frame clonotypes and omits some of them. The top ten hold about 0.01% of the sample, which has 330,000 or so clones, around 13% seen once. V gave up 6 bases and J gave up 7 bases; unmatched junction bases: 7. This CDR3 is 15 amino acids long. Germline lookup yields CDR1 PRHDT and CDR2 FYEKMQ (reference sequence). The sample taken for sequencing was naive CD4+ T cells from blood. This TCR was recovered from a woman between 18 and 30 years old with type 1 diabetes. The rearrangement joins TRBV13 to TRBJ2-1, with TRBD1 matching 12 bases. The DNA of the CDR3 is TGTGCCAGCAGACCGGGACAGGGGGCCTGGAATGAGCAGTTCTTC. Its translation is CASRPGQGAWNEQFF.